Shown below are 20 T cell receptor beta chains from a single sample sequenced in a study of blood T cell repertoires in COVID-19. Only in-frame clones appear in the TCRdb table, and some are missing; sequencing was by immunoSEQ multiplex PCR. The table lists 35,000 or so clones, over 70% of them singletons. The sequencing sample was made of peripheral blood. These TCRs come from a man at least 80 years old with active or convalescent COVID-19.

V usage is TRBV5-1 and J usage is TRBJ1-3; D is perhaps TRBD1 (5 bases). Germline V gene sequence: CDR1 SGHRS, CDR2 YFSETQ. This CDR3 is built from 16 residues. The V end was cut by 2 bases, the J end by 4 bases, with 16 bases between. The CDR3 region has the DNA TGCGCCAGCAGCTTTTTGGGGGGATCGTCCGGAAACACCATATATTTT. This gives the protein CASSFLGGSSGNTIYF. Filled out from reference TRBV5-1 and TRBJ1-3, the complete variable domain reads KAGVTQTPRYLIKTRGQQVTLSCSPISGHRSVSWYQQTPGQGLQFLFEYFSETQRNKGNFPGRFSGRQFSNSRSEMNVSTLELGDSALYLCASSFLGGSSGNTIYFGEGSWLTVV.

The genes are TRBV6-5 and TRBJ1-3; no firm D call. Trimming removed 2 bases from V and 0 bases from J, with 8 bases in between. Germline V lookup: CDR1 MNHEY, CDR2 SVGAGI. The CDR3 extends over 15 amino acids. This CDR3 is CASSYGRTSGNTIYF. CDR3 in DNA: TGTGCCAGCAGTTACGGCAGAACCTCTGGAAACACCATATATTTT.

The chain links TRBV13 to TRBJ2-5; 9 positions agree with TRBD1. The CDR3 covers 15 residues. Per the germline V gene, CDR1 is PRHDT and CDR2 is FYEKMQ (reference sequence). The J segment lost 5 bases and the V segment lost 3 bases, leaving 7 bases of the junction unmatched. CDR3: CASSFSGTGSETQYF. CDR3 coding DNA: TGTGCCAGCAGCTTCTCCGGGACAGGGAGCGAGACCCAGTACTTC.

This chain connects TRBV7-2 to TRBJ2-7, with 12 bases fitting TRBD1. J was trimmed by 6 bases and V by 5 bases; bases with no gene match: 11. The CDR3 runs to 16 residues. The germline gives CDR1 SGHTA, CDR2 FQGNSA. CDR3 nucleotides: TGTGCCAGCAGCCGTTCCGGGACAGGGGGCCTTATCGAGCAGTACTTC. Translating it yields CASSRSGTGGLIEQYF.

In DNA, the CDR3 is TGCAGCGTTCCACAGACAGGGGACTATGGCTACACCTTC. It encodes CSVPQTGDYGYTF. The chain has TRBV29-1 and TRBJ1-2, with 8 bases fitting TRBD1. Germline trimming cut 5 bases from V and 3 bases from J; bases unmatched to any gene: 5. The CDR3 covers 13 residues. In germline, CDR1 is SQVTM, CDR2 ANQGSEA.

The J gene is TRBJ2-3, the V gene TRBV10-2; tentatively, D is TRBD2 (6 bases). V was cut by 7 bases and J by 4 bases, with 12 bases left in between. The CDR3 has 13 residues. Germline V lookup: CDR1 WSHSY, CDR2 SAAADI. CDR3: CASTTRRADTQYF. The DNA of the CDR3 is TGCGCCAGCACGACTAGGAGGGCAGATACGCAGTATTTT.

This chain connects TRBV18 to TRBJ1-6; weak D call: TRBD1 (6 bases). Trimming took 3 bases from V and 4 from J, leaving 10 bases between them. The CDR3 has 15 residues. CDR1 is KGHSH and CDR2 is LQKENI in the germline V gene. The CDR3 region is CASSPSGQYNSPLHF. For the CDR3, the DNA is TGTGCCAGCTCACCGAGCGGACAGTATAATTCACCCCTCCACTTT.

CDR3 protein: CASSQVSAGNYEQYF. The CDR3 DNA sequence: TGTGCCAGCAGCCAAGTCTCGGCAGGGAACTACGAGCAGTACTTC. This sequence joins TRBV3-1 (or the pseudogene TRBV3-2) and TRBJ2-7, with D tentatively TRBD1 (5 bases). This CDR3 spans 15 amino acids. Trimming removed 1 base at V and 3 bases at J, with 13 bases between. Germline V gene lookup returns CDR1 LGHDT and CDR2 YNNKEL (reference sequence).

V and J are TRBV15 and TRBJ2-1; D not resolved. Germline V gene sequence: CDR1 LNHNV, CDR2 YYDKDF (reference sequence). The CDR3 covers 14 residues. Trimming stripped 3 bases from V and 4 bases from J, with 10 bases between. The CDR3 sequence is CATSRSGGYNEQFF. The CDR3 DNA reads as TGTGCCACCAGCAGGTCTGGCGGTTACAATGAGCAGTTCTTC.

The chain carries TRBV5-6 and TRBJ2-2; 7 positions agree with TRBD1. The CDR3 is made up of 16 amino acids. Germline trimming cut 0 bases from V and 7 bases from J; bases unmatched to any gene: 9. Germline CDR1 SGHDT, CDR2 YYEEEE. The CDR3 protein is CASSLVQGDLGGELFF. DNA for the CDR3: TGTGCCAGCAGCTTGGTCCAGGGGGATCTGGGCGGGGAGCTGTTTTTT. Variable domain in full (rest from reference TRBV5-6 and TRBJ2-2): DAGVTQSPTHLIKTRGQQVTLRCSPKSGHDTVSWYQQALGQGPQFIFQYYEEEERQRGNFPDRFSGHQFPNYSSELNVNALLLGDSALYLCASSLVQGDLGGELFFGEGSRLTVL.

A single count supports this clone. CDR3: CASSLDSGNEKLFF. The CDR3, as DNA: TGCGCCAGCAGCTTGGACAGTGGGAATGAAAAACTGTTTTTT. The chain carries TRBV5-1 and TRBJ1-4; no definite D call. The CDR3 has 14 residues. CDR1 SGHRS and CDR2 YFSETQ come from the germline V gene. V dropped 0 bases and J dropped 5 bases, with 8 bases sitting between them.

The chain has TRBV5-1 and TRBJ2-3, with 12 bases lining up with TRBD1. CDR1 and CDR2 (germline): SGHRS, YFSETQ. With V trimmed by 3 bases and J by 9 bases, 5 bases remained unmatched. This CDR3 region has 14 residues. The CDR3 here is CASSSGTGGATQYF. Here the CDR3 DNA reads TGCGCCAGCAGCTCCGGGACAGGGGGCGCAACGCAGTATTTT.

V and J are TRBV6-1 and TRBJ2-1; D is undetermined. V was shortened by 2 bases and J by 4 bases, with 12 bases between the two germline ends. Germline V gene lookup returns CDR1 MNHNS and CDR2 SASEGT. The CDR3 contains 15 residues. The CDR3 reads CASSELNLLYNEQFF. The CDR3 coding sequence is TGTGCCAGCAGTGAATTGAACTTGCTTTACAATGAGCAGTTCTTC.

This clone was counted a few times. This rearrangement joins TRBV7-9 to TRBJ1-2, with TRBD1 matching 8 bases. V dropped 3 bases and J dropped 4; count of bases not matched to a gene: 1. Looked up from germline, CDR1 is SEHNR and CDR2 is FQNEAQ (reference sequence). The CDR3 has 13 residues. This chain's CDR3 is CASSLQGAYGYTF. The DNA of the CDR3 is TGTGCCAGCAGCTTGCAGGGGGCCTATGGCTACACCTTC. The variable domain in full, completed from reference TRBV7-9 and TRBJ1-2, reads DTGVSQNPRHKITKRGQNVTFRCDPISEHNRLYWYRQTLGQGPEFLTYFQNEAQLEKSRLLSDRFSAERPKGSFSTLEIQRTEQGDSAMYLCASSLQGAYGYTFGSGTRLTVV.

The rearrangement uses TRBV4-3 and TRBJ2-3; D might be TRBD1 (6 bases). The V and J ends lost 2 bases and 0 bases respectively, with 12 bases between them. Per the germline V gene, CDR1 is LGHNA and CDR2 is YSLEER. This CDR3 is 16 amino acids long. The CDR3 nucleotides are TGCGCCAGCAGCCAACACCAGGGGTCGAGCACAGATACGCAGTATTTT. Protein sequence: CASSQHQGSSTDTQYF.

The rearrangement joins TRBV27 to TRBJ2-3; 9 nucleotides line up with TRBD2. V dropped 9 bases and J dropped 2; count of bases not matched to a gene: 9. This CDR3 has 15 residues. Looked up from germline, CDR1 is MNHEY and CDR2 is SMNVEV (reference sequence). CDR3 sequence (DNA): TGTGCCAGTTATTCCGGGACTAGCTTCACAGATACGCAGTATTTT. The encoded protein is CASYSGTSFTDTQYF.

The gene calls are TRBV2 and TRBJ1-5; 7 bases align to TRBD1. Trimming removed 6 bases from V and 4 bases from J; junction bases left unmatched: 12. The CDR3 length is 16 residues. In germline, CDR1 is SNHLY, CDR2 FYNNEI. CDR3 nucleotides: TGTGCCAGCAGACTCGGAGGAGGGGGCCTTAATCAGCCCCAGCATTTT. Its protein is CASRLGGGGLNQPQHF.

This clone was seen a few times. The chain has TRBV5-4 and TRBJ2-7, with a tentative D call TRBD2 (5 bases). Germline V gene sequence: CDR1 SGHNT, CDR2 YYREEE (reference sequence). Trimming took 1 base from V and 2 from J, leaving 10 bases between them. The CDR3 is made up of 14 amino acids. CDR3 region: CASSLWESTYEQYF. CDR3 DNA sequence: TGTGCCAGCAGCTTGTGGGAGTCAACCTACGAGCAGTACTTC. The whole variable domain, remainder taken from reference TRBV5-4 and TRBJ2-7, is ETGVTQSPTHLIKTRGQQVTLRCSSQSGHNTVSWYQQALGQGPQFIFQYYREEENGRGNFPPRFSGLQFPNYSSELNVNALELDDSALYLCASSLWESTYEQYFGPGTRLTVT.

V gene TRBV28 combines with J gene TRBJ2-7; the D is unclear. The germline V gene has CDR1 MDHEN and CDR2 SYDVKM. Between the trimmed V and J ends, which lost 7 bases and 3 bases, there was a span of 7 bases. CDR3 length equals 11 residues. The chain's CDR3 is CASTSRYEQYF. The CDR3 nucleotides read TGTGCCAGCACCTCCCGCTACGAGCAGTACTTC.

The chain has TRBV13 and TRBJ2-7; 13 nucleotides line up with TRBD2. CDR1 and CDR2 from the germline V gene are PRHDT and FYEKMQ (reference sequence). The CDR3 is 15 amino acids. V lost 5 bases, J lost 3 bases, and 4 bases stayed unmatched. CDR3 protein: CASSIGTSGVYEQYF. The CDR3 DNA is TGTGCCAGCAGCATCGGGACTAGCGGGGTCTACGAGCAGTACTTC.